Sequencing of this TCR beta chain was carried out in a study of diagnostic markers for celiac disease (TCRdb year 2020). The reads were generated on an Illumina MiSeq. The reads went through TCRdb reprocessing, and each CDR3 protein sequence gets one entry with no DNA. The sample's records list fewer than 2,000 distinct CDR3 sequences. Of the sample, approximately 17% falls within the top ten clones. Concerning this clonotype: The target of this receptor is not known.

As encoded in the germline V gene, CDR1 is MDHEN while CDR2 is SYDVKM. From the cysteine up to the phenylalanine, the CDR3 has a length of 14 residues. The DNA sequence is not available. The TCR was taken from a human donor. This table probably holds off-target reads from a library built for another chain. The V and J genes are TRBV28 and TRBJ1-2. Sequencing was carried out using either unsorted cells or a sorted T cell fraction (not recorded which). The CDR3 in this case is CASSRGGRSSGYTF.